This T cell receptor beta chain originates from a study of T cells after yellow fever vaccination. From the 5' RACE reads, TCRdb called clonotypes with MiXCR, one entry per CDR3 protein. The data show over 150,000 distinct CDR3 sequences, approximately 6% seen once. Study conclusions and caveats: From the bulk population, abundant clonotypes could contaminate and appear within FACS-sorted repertoires. A weaker but faster secondary response was observed, peaking on day 5 versus 15. Across the CD4 and CD8 compartments, a small share of clonotypes was present in both.

Germline-derived CDR1 and CDR2 are SGHVS and FQNEAQ. V was trimmed by 2 bases and J by 6 bases, leaving 12 bases between them. The CDR3 runs to 14 residues. This clonotype turned up a few times. What it binds is not known. This specimen was CD4+ T cells sorted from PBMCs, taken on the day of the first yellow fever vaccination. This chain uses TRBV7-8 with TRBJ2-3; the D is unclear. The TCR was taken from a man between 18 and 29 years old who received the YFV17D yellow fever vaccine. CDR3 amino acids: CASSLSRGGDTQYF. The CDR3 nucleotides read TGTGCCAGCAGCTTAAGTAGAGGTGGTGATACGCAGTATTTT.